The T cell receptor beta chain described here comes from a study of T cell responses to AZD1222 COVID-19 vaccine. V shed 6 bases and J shed 2 bases, with 17 bases lying between them. The CDR3 has 15 amino acids. From germline, CDR1 is MNHEY and CDR2 SVGAGI. Study-wide results and limits: White British people made up most donors, females outnumbered males, and clonal diversity was possibly underestimated. Reportedly, nearly half of unique spike TCRs recognized epitopes outside B.1.351/B.1.1.7 mutations.

Details on this clone: As yet, its antigen is unknown.

Libraries were prepared by immunoSEQ multiplex PCR; TCRdb keeps only in-frame clonotypes and omits some of them. The data contain roughly 150,000 clones, 85% to 90% of them singletons. This sequence joins TRBV6-5 and TRBJ2-7, with D tentatively TRBD2 (6 bases). This receptor was identified in an adult who received the AZD1222 COVID-19 vaccine. This specimen was peripheral blood, taken 28 days after the second AZD1222 dose. Here the CDR3 DNA reads TGTGCCAGCAGGACCGGGGGTGGGAGAACCTACGAGCAGTACTTC. Encoded protein: CASRTGGGRTYEQYF.